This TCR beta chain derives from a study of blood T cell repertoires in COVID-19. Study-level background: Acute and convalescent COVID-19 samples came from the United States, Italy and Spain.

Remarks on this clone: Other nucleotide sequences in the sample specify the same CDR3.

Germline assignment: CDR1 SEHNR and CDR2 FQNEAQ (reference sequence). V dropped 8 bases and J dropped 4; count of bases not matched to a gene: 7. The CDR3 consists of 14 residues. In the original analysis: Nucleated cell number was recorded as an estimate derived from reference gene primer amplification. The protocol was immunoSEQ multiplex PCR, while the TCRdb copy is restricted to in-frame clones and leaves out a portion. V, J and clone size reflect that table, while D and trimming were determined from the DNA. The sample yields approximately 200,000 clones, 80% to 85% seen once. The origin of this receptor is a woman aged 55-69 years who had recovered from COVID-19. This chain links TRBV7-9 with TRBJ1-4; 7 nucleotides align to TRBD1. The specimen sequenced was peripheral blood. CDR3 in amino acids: CASGPGQSNEKLFF. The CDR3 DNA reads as TGTGCCAGCGGACCGGGACAGAGTAATGAAAAACTGTTTTTT.